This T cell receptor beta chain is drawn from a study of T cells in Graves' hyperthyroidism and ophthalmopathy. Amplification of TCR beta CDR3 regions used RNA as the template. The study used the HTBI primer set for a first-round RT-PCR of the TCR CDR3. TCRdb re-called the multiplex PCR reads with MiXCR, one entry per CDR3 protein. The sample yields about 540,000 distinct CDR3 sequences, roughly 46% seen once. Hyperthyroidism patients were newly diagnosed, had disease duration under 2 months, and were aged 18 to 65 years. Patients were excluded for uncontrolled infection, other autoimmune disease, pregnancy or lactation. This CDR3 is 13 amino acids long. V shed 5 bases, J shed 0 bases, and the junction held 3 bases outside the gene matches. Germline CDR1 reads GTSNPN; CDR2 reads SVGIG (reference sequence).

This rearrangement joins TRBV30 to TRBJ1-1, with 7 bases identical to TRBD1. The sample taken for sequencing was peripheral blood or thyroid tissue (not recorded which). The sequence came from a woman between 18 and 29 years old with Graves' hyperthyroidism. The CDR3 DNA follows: TGTGCCTGGCAGACAGGGATGAACACTGAAGCTTTCTTT. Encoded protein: CAWQTGMNTEAFF.